The 19 T cell receptor beta chains reported below all come from one sample, sequenced in a study of cytomegalovirus exposure and HLA in healthy donors. The primer mix had 60 Vbeta and 13 Jbeta primers. This table comes from immunoSEQ multiplex PCR, and its TCRdb copy is limited to in-frame clones, with some not included. The sample table includes tens of thousands of clones. The specimen sequenced was PBMCs. The source is a male donor in good health and CMV-seronegative.

The chain carries TRBV18 and TRBJ2-7, with D possibly matching TRBD2 (5 bases). Germline V CDR1 and CDR2: KGHSH, LQKENI. Trimming removed 2 bases from V and 4 bases from J, with 18 bases in between. CDR3 size: 16 residues. The CDR3 coding sequence is TGTGCCAGCTCACCAGATGCGAGGGAACCAAATTACGAGCAGTACTTC. It specifies CASSPDAREPNYEQYF.

The chain uses TRBV5-1 and TRBJ2-2; D possibly corresponds to TRBD2 (5 bases). Germline loops: CDR1 SGHRS, CDR2 YFSETQ. Trimming removed 6 bases at V and 6 bases at J, with 18 bases between. The CDR3 contains 15 residues. The CDR3 nucleotides are TGCGCCAGCACAAGAACCGGGGTTGGCGCCGGGGAGCTGTTTTTT. Translation gives CASTRTGVGAGELFF.

The rearrangement joins TRBV9 to TRBJ2-1, with TRBD2 identical over 14 bases. The CDR3 is 17 amino acids. From germline, CDR1 is SGDLS and CDR2 YYNGEE. J gave up 2 bases and V 0 bases, and 1 base lay outside the gene matches. This CDR3 is CASSVGLAGGTYNEQFF. The CDR3 DNA sequence: TGTGCCAGCAGCGTAGGACTAGCGGGAGGGACCTACAATGAGCAGTTCTTC.

The chain is built from TRBV25-1 and TRBJ1-1, with a weak D call TRBD1 (6 bases). Trimming stripped 7 bases from V and 1 base from J, with 10 bases between. CDR1 is MGHDK, CDR2 SYGVNS, per germline. CDR3 length: 13 residues. The CDR3: CASKTGTNTEAFF. The CDR3, as DNA: TGTGCCAGCAAGACAGGAACGAACACTGAAGCTTTCTTT.

The CDR3 reads CSARRQGNTF. As DNA, the CDR3 is TGCAGTGCTAGGAGACAGGGGAACACCTTC. The chain recombines TRBV20-1 with TRBJ1-2, with 8 bases fitting TRBD1. The V gene end was trimmed by 3 bases and the J gene end by 12 bases; junction bases not matched to a gene: 3. CDR3 size: 10 residues. The germline CDR1 and CDR2 sequences are DFQATT and SNEGSKA (reference sequence).

The chain couples TRBV6-1 to TRBJ1-2; 10 positions agree with TRBD1. Germline V gene data show CDR1 as MNHNS and CDR2 as SASEGT. The CDR3 is 13 amino acids. Trimming cost V 3 bases and J 5 bases; bases outside gene matches: 0. CDR3 loop: CASSEDRGYGYTF. The CDR3, as DNA: TGTGCCAGCAGTGAGGACAGGGGGTATGGCTACACCTTC.

The gene calls are TRBV19 and TRBJ1-5; D is undetermined. Germline values: CDR1 LNHDA, CDR2 SQIVND (reference sequence). CDR3 length: 17 residues. V was trimmed by 5 bases and J by 0 bases, leaving 17 bases between them. As DNA, the CDR3 is TGTGCCAGTAGTGTGACAAGTCCCGGGGATAGCAATCAGCCCCAGCATTTT. Protein: CASSVTSPGDSNQPQHF.

The chain couples TRBV2 to TRBJ2-2; possible D gene TRBD1, 6 bases. The V gene lost 4 bases and the J gene lost 5 bases, with 11 bases spanning the gap. The length of the CDR3 is 14 residues. Looked up from germline, CDR1 is SNHLY and CDR2 is FYNNEI. CDR3 DNA sequence: TGTGCCAGCAGTGGTCAGGGGCTTACCGGGGAGCTGTTTTTT. This gives the protein CASSGQGLTGELFF.

The CDR3 DNA reads as TGTGCCAGCATCCTAGCCAGGAACACTGAAGCTTTCTTT. Encoded protein: CASILARNTEAFF. The V and J genes are TRBV6-1 and TRBJ1-1; D unclear. CDR1 is MNHNS and CDR2 is SASEGT in the germline V gene. Trimming stripped 7 bases from V and 1 base from J, with 10 bases between. The CDR3 has 13 amino acids.

The chain has TRBV7-2 and TRBJ2-7; TRBD1 matches at 9 bases. This CDR3 contains 14 residues. The V gene end was trimmed by 5 bases and the J gene end by 3 bases; junction bases not matched to a gene: 5. The germline V gene encodes CDR1 SGHTA and CDR2 FQGNSA. The CDR3 is CASSLTGGSYEQYF. CDR3 sequence (DNA): TGTGCCAGCAGCCTTACAGGGGGCAGCTACGAGCAGTACTTC.

The chain carries TRBV27 and TRBJ2-7; 10 bases are a match to TRBD2. The ends lost 3 bases at V and 4 bases at J; junction bases unmatched: 3. Germline V gene data show CDR1 as MNHEY and CDR2 as SMNVEV (reference sequence). The CDR3 runs 14 residues. Here the CDR3 DNA reads TGTGCCAGCAGTTTCCAGCGGGAGGGGTACGAGCAGTACTTC. Amino acid sequence: CASSFQREGYEQYF.

The chain joins TRBV7-6 to TRBJ2-1; 11 bases are a match to TRBD2. This CDR3 has 17 residues. Germline CDR1 reads SGHVS; CDR2 reads FNYEAQ. V trimming: 5 bases; J trimming: 7 bases; junction bases outside the gene matches: 13. The CDR3 bases are TGTGCCAGCAGCCCCTGGAGTGGGACTAGCGGAACTAATGAGCAGTTCTTC. Protein product: CASSPWSGTSGTNEQFF.

The CDR3 sequence is CASRLAGEKHEQFF. As DNA, the CDR3 is TGTGCCAGCAGACTAGCGGGAGAAAAGCATGAGCAGTTCTTC. The chain has TRBV7-8 and TRBJ2-1, with 11 bases matching TRBD2. V lost 6 bases to trimming and J lost 8 bases; unmatched junction nucleotides: 6. CDR1 is SGHVS and CDR2 is FQNEAQ in the germline V gene. CDR3 length: 14 residues. The full variable domain, rest sourced from reference TRBV7-8 and TRBJ2-1, is GAGVSQSPRYKVAKRGQDVALRCDPISGHVSLFWYQQALGQGPEFLTYFQNEAQLDKSGLPSDRFFAERPEGSVSTLKIQRTQQEDSAVYLCASRLAGEKHEQFFGPGTRLTVL.

The chain links TRBV30 to TRBJ2-5; D is ambiguous. The germline V gene encodes CDR1 GTSNPN and CDR2 SVGIG (reference sequence). Trimming removed 0 bases from V and 5 bases from J, with 13 bases in between. The CDR3 loop spans 14 amino acids. CDR3 in amino acids: CAWSVHEAPETQYF. CDR3 nucleotides: TGTGCCTGGAGTGTACATGAAGCGCCGGAGACCCAGTACTTC.

The V gene is TRBV5-1, the J gene TRBJ2-1; 10 nucleotides agree with TRBD1. Trimming took 7 bases from V and 5 from J; bases not matched to a gene: 6. The CDR3 loop spans 14 amino acids. Germline CDR1 and CDR2: SGHRS and YFSETQ. CDR3 loop: CASASGTGDNEQFF. CDR3 DNA: TGCGCCAGCGCCTCCGGGACAGGGGACAATGAGCAGTTCTTC. The whole variable domain, remainder taken from reference TRBV5-1 and TRBJ2-1, is KAGVTQTPRYLIKTRGQQVTLSCSPISGHRSVSWYQQTPGQGLQFLFEYFSETQRNKGNFPGRFSGRQFSNSRSEMNVSTLELGDSALYLCASASGTGDNEQFFGPGTRLTVL.

This rearrangement joins TRBV29-1 to TRBJ2-7; 8 nucleotides line up with TRBD1. This CDR3 has 14 amino acids. Germline assignment: CDR1 SQVTM and CDR2 ANQGSEA. Unmatched junction bases numbered 4, after V lost 3 bases and J lost 0 bases. CDR3 region: CSVDGQGNSYEQYF. CDR3 nucleotides: TGCAGCGTTGACGGACAGGGAAACTCCTACGAGCAGTACTTC.

This sequence joins TRBV4-1 and TRBJ2-1; the match to TRBD2 covers 14 bases. The CDR3 is made up of 19 amino acids. With V trimmed by 4 bases and J by 7 bases, 15 bases remained unmatched. The germline CDR1 and CDR2 sequences are MGHRA and YSYEKL. DNA of the CDR3: TGCGCCAGCAGCCTAAGAATCGCCTTGACTAGCGGGAGGGCGAATGAGCAGTTCTTC. Protein product: CASSLRIALTSGRANEQFF.

This chain uses TRBV27 with TRBJ1-3; 10 nucleotides line up with TRBD1. The V segment lost 6 bases and the J segment 3 bases; nucleotides outside the gene matches: 5. CDR3 length: 15 residues. Germline V gives CDR1 MNHEY, CDR2 SMNVEV (reference sequence). Here the CDR3 DNA reads TGTGCCAGCAGGATGACAGGGGGCTTTGGAAACACCATATATTTT. This codes for CASRMTGGFGNTIYF.

The chain uses TRBV5-1 and TRBJ2-7; D is possibly TRBD1 (5 bases). Trimming removed 4 bases from V and 6 bases from J, with 17 bases in between. The CDR3 has 14 residues. CDR1 and CDR2 (germline): SGHRS, YFSETQ. The CDR3 spells CASSGADFLGEQYF. The CDR3 region has the DNA TGCGCCAGCAGCGGGGCGGATTTCCTAGGCGAGCAGTACTTC. The entire variable domain, with the rest obtained from reference TRBV5-1 and TRBJ2-7, is as follows: KAGVTQTPRYLIKTRGQQVTLSCSPISGHRSVSWYQQTPGQGLQFLFEYFSETQRNKGNFPGRFSGRQFSNSRSEMNVSTLELGDSALYLCASSGADFLGEQYFGPGTRLTVT.